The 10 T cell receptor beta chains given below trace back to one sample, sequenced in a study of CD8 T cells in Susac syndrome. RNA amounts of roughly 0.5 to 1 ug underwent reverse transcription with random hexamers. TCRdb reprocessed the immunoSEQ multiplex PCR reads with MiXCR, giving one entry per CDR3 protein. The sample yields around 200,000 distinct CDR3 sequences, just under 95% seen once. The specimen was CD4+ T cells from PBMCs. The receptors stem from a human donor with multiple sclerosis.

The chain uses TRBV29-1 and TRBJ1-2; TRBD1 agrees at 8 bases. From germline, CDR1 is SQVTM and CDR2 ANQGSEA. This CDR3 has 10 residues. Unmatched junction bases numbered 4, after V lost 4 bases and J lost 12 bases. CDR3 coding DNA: TGCAGCGTTGGACAGGGGATGAACACCTTC. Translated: CSVGQGMNTF.

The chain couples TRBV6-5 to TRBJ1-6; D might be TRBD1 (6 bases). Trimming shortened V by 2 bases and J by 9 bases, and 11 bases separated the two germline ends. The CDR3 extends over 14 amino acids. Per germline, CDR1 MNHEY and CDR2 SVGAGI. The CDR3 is CASSYKGGSSPLHF. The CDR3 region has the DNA TGTGCCAGCAGTTACAAAGGGGGGAGTTCACCCCTCCACTTT.

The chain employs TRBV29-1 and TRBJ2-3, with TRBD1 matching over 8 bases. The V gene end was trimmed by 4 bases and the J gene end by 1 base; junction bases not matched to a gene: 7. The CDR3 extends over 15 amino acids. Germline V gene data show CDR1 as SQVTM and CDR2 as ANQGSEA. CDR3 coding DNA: TGCAGCGTTGGCAGGGGGCATGGAGGCACAGATACGCAGTATTTT. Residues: CSVGRGHGGTDTQYF.

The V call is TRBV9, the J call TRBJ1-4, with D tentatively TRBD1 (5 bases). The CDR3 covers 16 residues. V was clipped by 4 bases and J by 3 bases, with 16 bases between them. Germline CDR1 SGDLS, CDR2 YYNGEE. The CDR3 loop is CASSRERGAANEKLFF. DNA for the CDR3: TGTGCCAGCAGCAGGGAGAGGGGCGCAGCTAATGAAAAACTGTTTTTT.

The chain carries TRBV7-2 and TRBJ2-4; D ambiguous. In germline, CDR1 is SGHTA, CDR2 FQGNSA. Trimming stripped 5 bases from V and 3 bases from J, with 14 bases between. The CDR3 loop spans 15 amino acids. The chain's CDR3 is CASSPFVRVKNIQYF. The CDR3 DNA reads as TGTGCCAGCAGCCCGTTTGTCCGGGTCAAAAACATTCAGTACTTC.

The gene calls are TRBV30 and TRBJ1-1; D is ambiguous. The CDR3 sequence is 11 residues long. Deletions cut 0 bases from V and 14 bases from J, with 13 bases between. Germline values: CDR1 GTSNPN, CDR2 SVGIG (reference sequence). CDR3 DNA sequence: TGTGCCTGGAGTGTCCTTCAACAGTACTTCTTT. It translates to CAWSVLQQYFF. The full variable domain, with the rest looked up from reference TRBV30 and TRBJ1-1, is SQTIHQWPATLVQPVGSPLSLECTVEGTSNPNLYWYRQAAGRGLQLLFYSVGIGQISSEVPQNLSASRPQDRQFILSSKKLLLSDSGFYLCAWSVLQQYFFGQGTRLTVV.

The DNA of the CDR3 is TGCAGCGCTTCGACAGGGAGGGACACTGAAGCTTTCTTT. Its protein product is CSASTGRDTEAFF. The rearrangement links TRBV29-1 to TRBJ1-1; TRBD1 aligns across 7 bases. J gave up 3 bases and V 7 bases, and 8 bases lay outside the gene matches. The germline CDR1 and CDR2 sequences are SQVTM and ANQGSEA. The CDR3 length is 13 residues.

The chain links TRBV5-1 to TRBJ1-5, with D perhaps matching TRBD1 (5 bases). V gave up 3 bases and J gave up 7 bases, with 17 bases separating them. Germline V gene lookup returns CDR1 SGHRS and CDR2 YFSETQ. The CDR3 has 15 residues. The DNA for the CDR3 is TGCGCCAGCAGCTCAATGGGGGTAGAAGGACAGCCCCAGCATTTT. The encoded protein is CASSSMGVEGQPQHF.

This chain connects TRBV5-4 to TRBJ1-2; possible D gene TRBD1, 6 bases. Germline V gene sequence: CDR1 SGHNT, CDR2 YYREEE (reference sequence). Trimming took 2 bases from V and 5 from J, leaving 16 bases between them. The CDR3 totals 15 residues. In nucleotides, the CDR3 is TGTGCCAGCAGCTTAGGGGGGAAGGGGAGGTATGGCTACACCTTC. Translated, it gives CASSLGGKGRYGYTF. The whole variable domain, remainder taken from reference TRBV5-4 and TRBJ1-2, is ETGVTQSPTHLIKTRGQQVTLRCSSQSGHNTVSWYQQALGQGPQFIFQYYREEENGRGNFPPRFSGLQFPNYSSELNVNALELDDSALYLCASSLGGKGRYGYTFGSGTRLTVV.

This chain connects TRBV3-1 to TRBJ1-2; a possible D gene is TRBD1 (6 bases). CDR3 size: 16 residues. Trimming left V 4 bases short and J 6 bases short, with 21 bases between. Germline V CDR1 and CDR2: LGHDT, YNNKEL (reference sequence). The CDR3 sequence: CASSPLQRGAEDGYTF. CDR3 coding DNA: TGTGCCAGCAGCCCCCTCCAAAGGGGGGCGGAAGATGGCTACACCTTC.